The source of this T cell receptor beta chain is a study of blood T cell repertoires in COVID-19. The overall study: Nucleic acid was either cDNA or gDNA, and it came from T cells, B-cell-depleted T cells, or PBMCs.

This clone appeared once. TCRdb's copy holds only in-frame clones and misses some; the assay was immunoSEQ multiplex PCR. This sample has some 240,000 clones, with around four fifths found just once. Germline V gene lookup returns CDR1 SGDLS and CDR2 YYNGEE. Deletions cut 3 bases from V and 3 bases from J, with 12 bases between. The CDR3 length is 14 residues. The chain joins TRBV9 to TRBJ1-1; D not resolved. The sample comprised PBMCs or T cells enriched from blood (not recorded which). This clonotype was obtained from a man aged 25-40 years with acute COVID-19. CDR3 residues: CASSADGGHTEAFF. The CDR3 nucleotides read TGTGCCAGCAGCGCCGACGGCGGTCACACTGAAGCTTTCTTT.